These T cell receptor beta chains were read from a single sample in a study of cytomegalovirus exposure and HLA in healthy donors. Using immunoSEQ multiplex PCR, the repertoire was profiled, and TCRdb retains in-frame clones only, with some absent. The sample contains around 110,000 clones, about 87% of which appear only once. The sequenced sample consisted of PBMCs. These receptors all come from a woman between 18 and 29 years old in good health and CMV-seropositive. The CDR3 runs from the conserved cysteine through the conserved F or W. Fields, in order: clone size, J gene, V gene, D gene, CDR3 DNA, CDR3 protein. D genes are given only for firm matches. Rows may omit the clone size; those that give it use once, few, many or a size class.

NA TRBJ1-5 TRBV28 NA TGTGCCAGCAGTTTTGTACAGATGAATCAGCCCCAGCATTTT CASSFVQMNQPQHF
NA TRBJ1-1 TRBV28 NA TGTGCCAGCAGCCTCGACTTTAACACTGAAGCTTTCTTT CASSLDFNTEAFF
NA TRBJ1-4 TRBV19 NA TGTGCCAGTAGTCCCCGACAGGCAACTAATGAAAAACTGTTTTTT CASSPRQATNEKLFF
NA TRBJ2-4 TRBV2 NA TGTGCCAGCAGTGATATTAGACAGCCAAACATTCAGTACTTC CASSDIRQPNIQYF
NA TRBJ1-6 TRBV10-1 NA TGCGCCAGCAGCCCAGGTCTCGGCGCGGGGTCACCCCTCCACTTT CASSPGLGAGSPLHF
NA TRBJ2-1 TRBV9 TRBD2 TGTGCCAGCAGCGTGGGATTAGCGGGGGACGAGCAGTTCTTC CASSVGLAGDEQFF
once TRBJ1-2 TRBV5-1 NA TGCGCCAGCAGCTTCGCAGGGGCTCACTATGGCTACACCTTC CASSFAGAHYGYTF
once TRBJ1-2 TRBV5-8 TRBD1 TGTGCCAGCAGCTACCGGGACAGGGGGCTAAATTATGGCTACACCTTC CASSYRDRGLNYGYTF
NA TRBJ2-5 TRBV7-2 NA TGTGCCAGCAGCTTAGCCGGGGGTTCGGGTGAGACCCAGTACTTC CASSLAGGSGETQYF
NA TRBJ2-2 TRBV5-4 TRBD2 TGTGCCAGCAGCTGGACTAGCGGTCCTACCGGGGAGCTGTTTTTT CASSWTSGPTGELFF
NA TRBJ2-5 TRBV28 NA TGTGCCAGCAGTTCCCCCGGGGGGCTTCGGGAGACCCAGTACTTC CASSSPGGLRETQYF
NA TRBJ1-6 TRBV7-6 TRBD1 TGTGCCAGCAGCTTAAGAGACAGGGGGCCATTTTCACCCCTCCACTTT CASSLRDRGPFSPLHF
NA TRBJ2-1 TRBV4-1 NA TGCGCCAGCAGCCATGGGCAGCTCTACAATGAGCAGTTCTTC CASSHGQLYNEQFF
NA TRBJ1-5 TRBV6-1 TRBD1 TGTGCCAGCAGTGGCCGGGACAGGTACAATCAGCCCCAGCATTTT CASSGRDRYNQPQHF
few TRBJ1-1 TRBV6-5 NA TGTGCCAGCAGTTACTCGCAGGGAACTGGGACTGAAGCTTTCTTT CASSYSQGTGTEAFF
NA TRBJ2-3 TRBV9 TRBD1 TGTGCCAGCAGCGGTGACAGGGGGCCCCCCAGCACAGATACGCAGTATTTT CASSGDRGPPSTDTQYF
NA TRBJ2-3 TRBV7-6 TRBD1 TGTGCCAGCAGCGGGACAGGGTCTGTAGATACGCAGTATTTT CASSGTGSVDTQYF
NA TRBJ2-3 TRBV18 NA TGTGCCAGCTCACCATATGGGGGGTCAACAGATACGCAGTATTTT CASSPYGGSTDTQYF
NA TRBJ2-7 TRBV7-9 NA TGTGCCAGCAGCTTACAGGGGAATTACGAGCAGTACTTC CASSLQGNYEQYF
NA TRBJ2-7 TRBV6-4 TRBD1 TGTGCCAGCAGTGACGCGACAGGGCAGGGTTACGAGCAGTACTTC CASSDATGQGYEQYF
NA TRBJ1-4 TRBV27 NA TGTGCCAGCACCCATCTGGCGGACACCAATGAAAAACTGTTTTTT CASTHLADTNEKLFF
NA TRBJ1-5 TRBV10-3 NA TGTGCCATCAGTCCCAGGGGAGGGAGCAATCAGCCCCAGCATTTT CAISPRGGSNQPQHF